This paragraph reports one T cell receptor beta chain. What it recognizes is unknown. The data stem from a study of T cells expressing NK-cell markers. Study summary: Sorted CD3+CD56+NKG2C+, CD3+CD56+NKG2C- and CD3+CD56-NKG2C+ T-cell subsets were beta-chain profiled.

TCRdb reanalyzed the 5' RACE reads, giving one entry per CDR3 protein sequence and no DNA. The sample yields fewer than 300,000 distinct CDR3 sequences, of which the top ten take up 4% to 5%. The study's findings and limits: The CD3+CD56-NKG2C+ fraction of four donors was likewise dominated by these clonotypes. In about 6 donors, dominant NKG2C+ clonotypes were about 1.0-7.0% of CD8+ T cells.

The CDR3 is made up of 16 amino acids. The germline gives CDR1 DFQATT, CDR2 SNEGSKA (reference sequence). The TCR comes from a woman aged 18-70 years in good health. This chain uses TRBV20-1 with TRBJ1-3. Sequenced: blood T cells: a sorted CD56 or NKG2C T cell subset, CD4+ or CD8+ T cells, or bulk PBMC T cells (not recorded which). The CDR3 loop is CSAGGSRVLSGNTIYF.